This TCR beta chain was obtained from a study of CD8+ T cells in alopecia areata. The treatment is: oral pan-JAK inhibitor, 5-10 mg twice daily. Extracted RNA was reverse transcribed into cDNA, the sequencing template. Clones were sequenced by immunoSEQ multiplex PCR, and TCRdb holds only the in-frame ones, with some missing. The table includes about 290,000 clones, roughly 50% detected once. V lost 1 base and J lost 9, with 7 bases in between. Germline assignment: CDR1 SGHVS and CDR2 FQNEAQ. This CDR3 contains 12 residues. Sequences were derived from CD4+ T cells sorted from blood, sampled at week 24, from a patient treated with tofacitinib. The source of this sequence is a human donor with alopecia areata. The chain employs TRBV7-8 and TRBJ2-1, with D hard to call. CDR3 residues: CASSLGNGEQFF. DNA of the CDR3: TGTGCCAGCAGCTTAGGGAATGGTGAGCAGTTCTTC.